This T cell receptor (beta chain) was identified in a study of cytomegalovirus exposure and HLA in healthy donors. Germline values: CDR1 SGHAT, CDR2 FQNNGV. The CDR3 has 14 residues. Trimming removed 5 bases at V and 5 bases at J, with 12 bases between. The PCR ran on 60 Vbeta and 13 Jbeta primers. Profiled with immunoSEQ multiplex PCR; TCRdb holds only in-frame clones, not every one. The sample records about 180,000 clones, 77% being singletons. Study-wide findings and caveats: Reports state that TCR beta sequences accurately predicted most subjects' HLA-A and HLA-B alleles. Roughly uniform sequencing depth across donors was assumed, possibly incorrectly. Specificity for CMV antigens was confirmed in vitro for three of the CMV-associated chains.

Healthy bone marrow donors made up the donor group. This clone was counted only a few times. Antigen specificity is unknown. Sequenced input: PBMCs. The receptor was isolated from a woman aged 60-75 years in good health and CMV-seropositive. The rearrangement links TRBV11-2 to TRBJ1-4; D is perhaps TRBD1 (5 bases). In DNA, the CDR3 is TGTGCCAGCAGCCGACAGTTCTTAAATGAAAAACTGTTTTTT. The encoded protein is CASSRQFLNEKLFF.